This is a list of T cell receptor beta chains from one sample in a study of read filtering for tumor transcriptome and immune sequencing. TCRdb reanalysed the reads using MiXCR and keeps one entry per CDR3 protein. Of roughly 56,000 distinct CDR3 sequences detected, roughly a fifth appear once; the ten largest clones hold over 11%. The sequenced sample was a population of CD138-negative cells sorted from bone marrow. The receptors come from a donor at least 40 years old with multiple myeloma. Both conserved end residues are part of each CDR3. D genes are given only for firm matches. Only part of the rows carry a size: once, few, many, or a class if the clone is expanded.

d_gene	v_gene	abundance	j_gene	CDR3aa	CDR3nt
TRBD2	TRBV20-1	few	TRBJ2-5	CSARDPSGSGETQYF	TGCAGTGCTAGAGATCCGAGCGGGAGCGGAGAGACCCAGTACTTC
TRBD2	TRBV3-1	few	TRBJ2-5	CASSRASGVHETQYF	TGTGCCAGCAGCCGAGCCAGCGGGGTCCACGAGACCCAGTACTTC
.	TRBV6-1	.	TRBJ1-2	CASSVGGYGYTF	TGTGCCAGCAGTGTAGGGGGCTATGGCTACACCTTC
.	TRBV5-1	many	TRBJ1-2	CASSREMGYGYTF	TGCGCCAGCAGTAGAGAAATGGGATATGGCTACACCTTC
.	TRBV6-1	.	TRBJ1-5	CASSGMAAVIQPQHF	TGTGCCAGCAGTGGTATGGCGGCTGTAATCCAGCCCCAGCATTTT
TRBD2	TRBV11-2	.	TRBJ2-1	CASSLFSGNYYNEQFF	TGTGCCAGCAGCTTATTTAGCGGGAACTACTACAATGAGCAGTTCTTC
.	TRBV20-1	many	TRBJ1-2	CSAMPGTVAYGYTF	TGCAGTGCTATGCCCGGGACCGTCGCCTATGGCTACACCTTC
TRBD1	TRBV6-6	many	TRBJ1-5	CASSYSGTGETPQHF	TGTGCCAGCAGTTACTCGGGGACAGGGGAGACGCCCCAGCATTTT
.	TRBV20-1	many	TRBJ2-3	CSANWGDATDTQYF	TGCAGTGCTAATTGGGGGGACGCCACAGATACGCAGTATTTT
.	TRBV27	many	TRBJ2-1	CASSLLDANEQFF	TGTGCCAGCAGTTTATTAGACGCCAATGAGCAGTTCTTC
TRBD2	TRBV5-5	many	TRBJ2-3	CASTLSSGRTDTQYF	TGTGCCAGCACCCTATCTAGCGGCCGCACAGATACGCAGTATTTT
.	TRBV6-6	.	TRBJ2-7	CASSYSSRGLYEQYF	TGTGCCAGCAGTTACTCGTCCCGGGGCCTTTACGAGCAGTACTTC
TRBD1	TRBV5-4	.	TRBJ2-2	CASSRDRGETGELFF	TGTGCCAGCAGCCGGGACAGGGGAGAGACCGGGGAGCTGTTTTTT
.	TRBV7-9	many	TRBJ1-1	CASSPPTDYMNTEAFF	TGTGCCAGCAGCCCACCAACAGATTACATGAACACTGAAGCTTTCTTT
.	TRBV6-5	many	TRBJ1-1	CASSYSSSEAFF	TGTGCCAGCAGTTACTCTTCCTCCGAAGCTTTCTTT
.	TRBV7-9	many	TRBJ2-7	CASSLVDRGEQYF	TGTGCCAGCAGCTTAGTGGATCGGGGCGAGCAGTACTTC
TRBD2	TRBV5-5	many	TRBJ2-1	CASSLVFSGKANEQFF	TGTGCCAGCAGCTTGGTCTTTAGCGGGAAGGCCAATGAGCAGTTCTTC
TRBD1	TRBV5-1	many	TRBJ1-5	CASSEGTGAQPQHF	TGCGCCAGCAGCGAAGGGACAGGGGCTCAGCCCCAGCATTTT
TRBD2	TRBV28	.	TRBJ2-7	CASSPGLAVSYEQYF	TGTGCCAGCAGTCCCGGACTAGCGGTCTCCTACGAGCAGTACTTC
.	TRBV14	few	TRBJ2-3	CASSRGSLTQYF	TGTGCCAGCAGTCGGGGGAGCCTTACGCAGTATTTT
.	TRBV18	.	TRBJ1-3	CASSPTERNTIYF	TGTGCCAGCTCACCTACCGAGAGGAACACCATATATTTT
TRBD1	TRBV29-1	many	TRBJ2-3	CSYDRGRDTQYF	TGCAGCTACGACAGGGGGCGAGATACGCAGTATTTT
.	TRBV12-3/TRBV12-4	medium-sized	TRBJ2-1	CASSPANEQFF	TGTGCCAGCAGCCCCGCTAATGAGCAGTTCTTC
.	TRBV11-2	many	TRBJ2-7	CASGTGIHEQYF	TGTGCCAGCGGTACAGGGATACACGAGCAGTACTTC
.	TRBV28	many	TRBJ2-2	CASRQGPGELFF	TGTGCCAGCAGGCAGGGCCCCGGGGAGCTGTTTTTT
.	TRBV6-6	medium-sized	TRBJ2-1	CASSETRMKFF	TGTGCCAGCAGTGAAACTAGGATGAAGTTCTTC
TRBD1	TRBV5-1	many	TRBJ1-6	CASSRTGDNSPLHF	TGCGCCAGCAGCCGGACAGGGGATAATTCACCCCTCCACTTT
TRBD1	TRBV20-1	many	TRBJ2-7	CSAREGTGTYEQYF	TGCAGTGCTAGAGAAGGGACAGGGACCTACGAGCAGTACTTC
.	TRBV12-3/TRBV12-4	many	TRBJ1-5	CASRSPAGGNQPQHF	TGTGCCAGCAGAAGCCCGGCAGGCGGCAATCAGCCCCAGCATTTT
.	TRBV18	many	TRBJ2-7	CASSPIQGNYEQYF	TGTGCCAGCTCACCAATACAGGGCAATTACGAGCAGTACTTC
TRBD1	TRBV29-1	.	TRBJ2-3	CSVGGIPGQNADTQYF	TGCAGCGTTGGGGGAATCCCGGGACAGAACGCGGATACGCAGTATTTT
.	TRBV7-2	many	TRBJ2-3	CASSFEGGPDTQYF	TGTGCCAGCAGCTTTGAAGGGGGGCCAGATACGCAGTATTTT
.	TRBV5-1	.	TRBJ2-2	CASSLLPRTANTGELFF	TGCGCCAGCAGCTTGTTGCCACGGACAGCGAACACCGGGGAGCTGTTTTTT
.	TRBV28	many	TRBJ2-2	CASSQRNTGELFF	TGTGCCAGCAGTCAGAGGAACACCGGGGAGCTGTTTTTT
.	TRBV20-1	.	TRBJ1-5	CSARASSDQPQHF	TGCAGTGCTAGGGCTAGTAGCGATCAGCCCCAGCATTTT
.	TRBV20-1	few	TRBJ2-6	CSALRAPAAGANVLTF	TGCAGTGCTCTCCGGGCCCCGGCGGCTGGGGCCAACGTCCTGACTTTC
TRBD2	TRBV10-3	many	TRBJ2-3	CAIRPTSGGRRSTDTQYF	TGTGCCATCAGACCCACTAGCGGGGGGCGCCGGAGCACAGATACGCAGTATTTT
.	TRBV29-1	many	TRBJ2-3	CSVSGTTDSTDTQYF	TGCAGCGTGTCTGGGACGACCGACAGCACAGATACGCAGTATTTT
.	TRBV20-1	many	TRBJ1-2	CSAWTAYGYTF	TGCAGTGCTTGGACAGCCTATGGCTACACCTTC
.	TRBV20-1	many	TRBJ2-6	CSADIRSGANVLTF	TGCAGTGCCGATATACGATCTGGGGCCAACGTCCTGACTTTC
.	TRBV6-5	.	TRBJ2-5	CASRRTSRKETQYF	TGTGCCAGCCGTAGAACCAGTCGGAAAGAGACCCAGTACTTC
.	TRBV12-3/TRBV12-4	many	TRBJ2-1	CASRDDSYNEQFF	TGTGCCAGCCGGGACGACTCCTACAATGAGCAGTTCTTC
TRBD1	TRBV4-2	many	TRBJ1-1	CASSPWTGANTEAFF	TGTGCCAGCAGCCCGTGGACAGGAGCCAACACTGAAGCTTTCTTT